Sequencing of this T cell receptor (beta chain) was carried out in a study of T cell repertoires in cytomegalovirus infection. This clonotype was seen only once. Its specificity is unknown. In TCRdb, the reads were re-called with MiXCR into one record per CDR3 protein. There are some 120,000 distinct CDR3 sequences in the sample; over 25% occur only once, and under 70% lies in the top ten. Trimming removed 1 base from V and 6 bases from J, with 12 bases in between. Per germline, CDR1 LGHNA and CDR2 YNFKEQ. The CDR3 contains 14 residues. Sequenced here: CD8+ T cells from cultured PBMCs, sampled from culture after CMV antigen stimulation. The V gene is TRBV4-2, the J gene TRBJ2-5; D remains unclear. The sequence came from a human donor in good health (CMV status not recorded). Some clones in this sample may be carry-over from other donors' samples. CDR3 region: CASSQGLGLKTQYF. DNA for the CDR3: TGTGCCAGCAGCCAAGGGCTGGGGTTGAAGACCCAGTACTTC.